This T cell receptor (beta chain) was recovered during a study of post-analysis software for immune sequencing data. Study-level information: Some patients lacked subtype; others had relapsing-remitting, secondary progressive or progressive-relapsing disease. Findings of the study overall: Among multiple sclerosis patients, normalized Chao1 diversity was significantly below that of controls. In patients, TRBV5-6, TRBV5-1 and TRBV20-1 belonged to five TRBV segments found more frequently than in controls. Samples prepared in the same batch strongly co-clustered by F measure.

To note about this clonotype: Its matching antigen is unknown.

In germline, CDR1 is MGHRA, CDR2 YSYEKL. V lost 4 bases, J lost 1 base, and 20 bases lay in between. The CDR3 has 17 residues. Carried by the TCR beta cDNA libraries were unique molecular identifiers. Some 500,000 cDNA molecules were obtained from roughly 1 to 10 million T cells. TCRdb called the PCR reads again in MiXCR, with one record for every CDR3 protein. The table shows roughly 400,000 distinct CDR3 sequences, with over 30% occurring only once. This clonotype originated in a girl aged 2 to 10 with multiple sclerosis. Sequencing was done on a sample of blood. The genes are TRBV4-1 and TRBJ2-7; either TRBD1 or TRBD2 may fit D (6 bases each). The CDR3 loop reads CASSLGGGTRRSYEQYF. The CDR3 bases are TGCGCCAGCAGCCTCGGAGGGGGGACTCGCCGGTCCTACGAGCAGTACTTC.